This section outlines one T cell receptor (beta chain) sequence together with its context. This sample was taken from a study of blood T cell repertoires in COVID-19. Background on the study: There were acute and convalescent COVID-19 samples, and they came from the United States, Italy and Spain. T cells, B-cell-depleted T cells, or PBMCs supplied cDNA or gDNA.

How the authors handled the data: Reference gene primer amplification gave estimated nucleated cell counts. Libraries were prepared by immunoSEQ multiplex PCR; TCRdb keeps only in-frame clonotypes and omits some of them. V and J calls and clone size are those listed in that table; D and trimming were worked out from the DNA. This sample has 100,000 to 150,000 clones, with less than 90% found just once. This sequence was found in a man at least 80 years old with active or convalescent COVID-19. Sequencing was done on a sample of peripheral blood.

The CDR3 region has the DNA TGTGCCAGCAGTGACGGTAGCTCTGGGGCCAACGTCCTGACTTTC. This codes for CASSDGSSGANVLTF. The chain links TRBV6-4 to TRBJ2-6; D gene ambiguous. With 2 bases removed from V and 0 bases from J, the gap between germline ends came to 5 bases. The CDR3 runs 15 residues. CDR1 is MRHNA, CDR2 SNTAGT, per germline.